This T cell receptor (beta chain) was found in a study of blood T cell repertoires in COVID-19. The wider study: PBMCs, B-cell-depleted T cells, or T cells provided the cDNA or gDNA that made up the material.

Germline assignment: CDR1 SGHAT and CDR2 FQNNGV. V lost 5 bases and J 6 bases, leaving 14 bases between the germline ends. The CDR3 length is 13 residues. TCRdb's table, derived via immunoSEQ multiplex PCR, lists solely in-frame clones and lacks some. The sample has 30,000 to 35,000 clones, 85% to 90% seen once. The receptor comes from a man aged 80 or over with acute or convalescent COVID-19. The sequencing sample was made of peripheral blood. The V and J genes are TRBV11-2 and TRBJ2-7; perhaps TRBD2 as D (6 bases). This CDR3 reads CASSPTGEFEQYF. CDR3 nucleotides: TGTGCCAGCAGCCCGACGGGAGAGTTCGAGCAGTACTTC.